Included here is one TCR beta chain sequence, with context. Its antigen is unknown. TCRdb keeps only in-frame clones here, not all; method: immunoSEQ multiplex PCR. In the table there are about 61,000 clones, around 83% of which are singletons. Any history of autoimmune disease or systemic immunosuppression disqualified patients. The data belong to a study of OX40 agonist ivuxolimab in advanced cancers. Study-level background: Dose-escalation patients had hepatocellular carcinoma, melanoma, renal cell or head and neck cancer.

Trimming removed 3 bases from V and 1 base from J, with 9 bases in between. This CDR3 contains 14 residues. Germline V gene lookup returns CDR1 LNHDA and CDR2 SQIVND (reference sequence). Study-level points and caveats: Some patients without response likewise showed low normalized clonal expansion. Expanded peripheral T-cell antigen specificity went undetermined.

The source material was CD4+ or CD8+ T cells sorted from blood, sampled in a trial of the OX40 agonist ivuxolimab. The rearrangement links TRBV19 to TRBJ1-2, with no clear D. The TCR sequence derives from an adult with an advanced solid tumor such as melanoma, head and neck, liver or kidney cancer. CDR3 loop: CASSIGRGNYGYTF. For the CDR3, the DNA is TGTGCCAGTAGTATCGGCAGAGGTAACTATGGCTACACCTTC.